This T cell receptor beta chain derives from a study of response to subunit inactivated influenza vaccine. TCRdb ran MiXCR on the RT-PCR reads and lists one entry per CDR3 protein. Here the sample spans 450,000 to 600,000 distinct CDR3 sequences, approximately 17% being singletons. Turning to this clonotype: Its cognate antigen is unknown.

Regarding the study as a whole: Each seasonal flu vaccination may recruit only limited new T cells, authors suggested.

The sequence was obtained from a man aged 50 to 75 who received an inactivated influenza vaccine. The sample was CD4+ T cells sorted from PBMCs, taken around 25 months after vaccination.

Here the CDR3 reads CASSLRRGGGHTQYF. The CDR3 region has the DNA TGTGCCAGCAGTTTAAGGCGGGGAGGGGGTCATACGCAGTATTTT. This rearrangement joins TRBV12-3 or TRBV12-4 to TRBJ2-3, with a possible D match to TRBD2 (7 bases). This CDR3 contains 15 residues. V gave up 2 bases and J gave up 7 bases, with 16 bases separating them.